A selection of T cell receptor beta chains follows, all from one sample in a study of radiotherapy plus CTLA-4 blockade in lung cancer. Clones were sequenced by immunoSEQ multiplex PCR, and TCRdb holds only the in-frame ones, with some missing. This sample has 95,000 to 150,000 clones; 80% to 90% occur once, and the top ten carry just under 7%. Sequenced here: peripheral blood, sampled from a patient treated with radiotherapy plus ipilimumab. These receptor sequences come from a human donor with non-small cell lung cancer that progressed on radiotherapy plus ipilimumab. Both conserved end residues are part of each CDR3. The D gene is left open where the match is weak. Part of the rows lack a size; the others show once, few, many or a class for expanded clones.

cdr3_length | clone_size | d_call | j_call | v_call | cdr3_nt | cdr3_aa
13 | . | . | TRBJ2-7 | TRBV10-1 | TGCGCCAGCAGTGCCAGGACCGGGGACGAGCAGTACTTC | CASSARTGDEQYF
15 | . | . | TRBJ2-2 | TRBV12-5 | TGTGCTAGTGGTTCCGGGACAACGAACACCGGGGAGCTGTTTTTT | CASGSGTTNTGELFF
12 | . | . | TRBJ2-2 | TRBV6-6 | TGTGCCAGCAGGTGGGACACCGGGGAGCTGTTTTTT | CASRWDTGELFF
17 | . | TRBD2 | TRBJ2-1 | TRBV7-9 | TGTGCCAGCAGCTTTTGGACTAGCGGGGCAGGGGGGAATGAGCAGTTCTTC | CASSFWTSGAGGNEQFF
13 | . | . | TRBJ1-5 | TRBV6-1 | TGTGCCAGCAGTACCGACAGAAATCAGCCCCAGCATTTT | CASSTDRNQPQHF
12 | . | . | TRBJ1-2 | TRBV2 | TGTGCCAGCCGGGGCCGAGGCTATGGCTACACCTTC | CASRGRGYGYTF
15 | once | TRBD1 | TRBJ2-7 | TRBV7-2 | TGTGCCAGCAGCTTAGGCCTCACAGGGGCCTACGAGCAGTACTTC | CASSLGLTGAYEQYF
14 | . | . | TRBJ1-3 | TRBV19 | TGTGCCAGTAGTGCCGACCCGAGGGGAAACACCATATATTTT | CASSADPRGNTIYF
17 | . | TRBD2 | TRBJ2-2 | TRBV4-2 | TGTGCCAGCAGCCAAGCGCACGGAGGGGAGGGCACCGGGGAGCTGTTTTTT | CASSQAHGGEGTGELFF
13 | . | . | TRBJ2-1 | TRBV11-3 | TGTGCCAGCAGCGCCATTCCCTCCAATGAGCAGTTCTTC | CASSAIPSNEQFF
18 | . | TRBD2 | TRBJ2-2 | TRBV19 | TGTGCCAGTAGTATACAGACTAGCGGGAGGGCGAACACCGGGGAGCTGTTTTTT | CASSIQTSGRANTGELFF
15 | . | TRBD1 | TRBJ2-7 | TRBV7-9 | TGTGCCAGCAGCTTAACGGGGACAGGGGGAGTCGAGCAGTACTTC | CASSLTGTGGVEQYF
14 | . | . | TRBJ1-2 | TRBV6-4 | TGTGCCAGCAGCCCTAGCGCCGGACAGTATGGCTACACCTTC | CASSPSAGQYGYTF
16 | . | . | TRBJ2-2 | TRBV7-8 | TGTGCCAGCACCCTAGGAGGGCCCCCCCACACCGGGGAGCTGTTTTTT | CASTLGGPPHTGELFF
14 | . | . | TRBJ2-2 | TRBV9 | TGTGCCAGCAGCCCTCCGGGTTACACCGGGGAGCTGTTTTTT | CASSPPGYTGELFF
15 | . | . | TRBJ1-2 | TRBV6-1 | TGTGCCAGCATTTTCTGGCGTTACGCTATCGGGGGCTACACCTTC | CASIFWRYAIGGYTF
17 | . | TRBD1 | TRBJ1-2 | TRBV15 | TGTGCCACCAGCAGAGATCAGGGACAGGCGTTGAGGGATGGCTACACCTTC | CATSRDQGQALRDGYTF
15 | . | TRBD1 | TRBJ2-7 | TRBV10-1 | TGCGCCAGCAGTGATCACGGGACAGGGGTCCACGAGCAGTACTTC | CASSDHGTGVHEQYF
12 | . | . | TRBJ1-5 | TRBV6-6 | TGTGCCAGCAGTAGATGGGGGGAGCCCCAGCATTTT | CASSRWGEPQHF
14 | . | . | TRBJ1-2 | TRBV2 | TGTGCCAGCAGTGTCGGCAGGGGCGACTATGGCTACACCTTC | CASSVGRGDYGYTF
18 | . | TRBD2 | TRBJ2-2 | TRBV14 | TGTGCCAGCAGCCAAGATCTCCCCACTAGCGGTTCGTCCGGGGAGCTGTTTTTT | CASSQDLPTSGSSGELFF
15 | . | . | TRBJ1-2 | TRBV5-5 | TGTGCCAGCAGCGCAAGGCAGGGGATGGTCTATGGCTACACCTTC | CASSARQGMVYGYTF
14 | . | TRBD1 | TRBJ1-2 | TRBV15 | TGTGCCACCAGCGGGGACAGGGGTGGTGATGGCTACACCTTC | CATSGDRGGDGYTF
15 | . | TRBD1 | TRBJ1-2 | TRBV14 | TGTGCCAGCAGCCAGGGACAGGGGGCGGCCTATGGCTACACCTTC | CASSQGQGAAYGYTF
13 | . | TRBD1 | TRBJ2-5 | TRBV30 | TGTGCCTGGACCGGGACAGGGCAAGAGACCCAGTACTTC | CAWTGTGQETQYF
12 | . | . | TRBJ2-1 | TRBV15 | TGTGCCACCAGCAGAGGAGGGGATGAGCAGTTCTTC | CATSRGGDEQFF
15 | . | . | TRBJ1-2 | TRBV7-9 | TGTGCCAGCAGCTTAGCGCGGACAGCTAACTATGGCTACACCTTC | CASSLARTANYGYTF